This TCR beta chain was recorded in a study of monozygotic twins with inflammatory bowel disease. Both TCRalpha and TCRbeta cDNA were subjected to two nested PCRs lasting approximately 16 and 10 cycles. TCRdb reprocessed the 5' RACE reads and stores each CDR3 protein as one record, lacking DNA. The sample shows some 150,000 distinct CDR3 sequences, and approximately 7.4% sits with its ten largest clones. CDR3 length equals 12 residues. Germline V gives CDR1 SGHVS, CDR2 FNYEAQ. What was sequenced was blood. This TCR was sampled from a human donor with ulcerative colitis or Crohn's disease, or a healthy co-twin of an affected twin (not recorded which). The J gene is TRBJ2-1, the V gene TRBV7-6; TCRdb gives TRBD1 as the D gene, but with no DNA this cannot be confirmed. The CDR3: CASSGQGNEQFF.